The 3 T cell receptor beta chains listed next were all sequenced from one sample in a study of Tregs in tolerant kidney transplant recipients. The repertoire was sequenced with immunoSEQ multiplex PCR; TCRdb's copy has only in-frame clones and lacks some. Of over 55,000 clones in the sample, approximately 82% were seen once. Specimen: CD4+ T cells from blood. The receptors here all came from a human donor in good health.

The chain recombines TRBV2 with TRBJ2-5, with D perhaps TRBD1 (5 bases). Germline V gives CDR1 SNHLY, CDR2 FYNNEI. Trimming left V 11 bases short and J 3 bases short, with 22 bases between. CDR3 length: 15 residues. This chain's CDR3 is CACRRRALLEETQYF. The CDR3 coding sequence is TGTGCCTGCCGGCGCAGGGCTTTATTAGAAGAGACCCAGTACTTC.

The chain links TRBV7-2 to TRBJ2-3, with 10 bases matching TRBD1. The germline V gene encodes CDR1 SGHTA and CDR2 FQGNSA. The CDR3 sequence is 15 residues long. Trimming cost V 5 bases and J 4 bases; bases outside gene matches: 6. This CDR3 reads CASSQSGTGADTQYF. In DNA form, the CDR3 reads TGTGCCAGCAGCCAATCCGGGACAGGGGCAGATACGCAGTATTTT.

CDR3 in DNA: TGTGCCAGCTCACCTACGGACAGCTTAAGTGAGCAGTTCTTC. Its translation: CASSPTDSLSEQFF. V usage is TRBV18 and J usage is TRBJ2-1; D may be TRBD1 (6 bases). Germline V gene data show CDR1 as KGHSH and CDR2 as LQKENI. V lost 3 bases, J lost 9 bases, and 15 bases lay in between. The CDR3 has 14 amino acids.